Reported below is one T cell receptor (beta chain). There is no known antigen for this receptor. No much larger clonotype is one base removed from it; base qualities were not supplied. According to the germline V gene, CDR1 reads SGHRS and CDR2 reads YFSETQ. V is shortened by 1 base, J by 0 bases, and the region joining them spans 14 bases. The CDR3 runs 17 amino acids, cysteine and phenylalanine included. Only the CDR3 portion is preserved as DNA: 51 bases, with reading frame beginning at the first base. Patients with a history of autoimmune disease or receiving systemic immunosuppression were excluded from the trial. Peripheral blood for TCR sequencing was collected from all dose cohorts at baseline, on cycle 4 day 1, and on cycle 7 day 1. The samples were taken from a phase I, first-in-human, multicenter, open-label dose-escalation trial of ivuxolimab. Adults with locally advanced or metastatic head and neck squamous cell, hepatocellular, melanoma or renal cell carcinoma were enrolled in the trial. Before TCR sequencing, CD4+ and CD8+ T cells were separately sorted from peripheral blood.

Genomic DNA was extracted from sorted cells for sequencing of the TCRbeta CDR3 region. TCRbeta CDR3 regions were sequenced using the immunoSEQ Assay. Drawn from immuneACCESS, this table holds only the in-frame rearrangements with V and J called that TCRdb kept. Clones are partly lost; checked studies trace under half to an unresolved V gene and leave the rest unexplained. The sample table records around 37,000 clones; approximately 80% of these occur just once. About 20% of the sample lies in the top ten. These data are taken from a study of OX40 agonist ivuxolimab in advanced cancers. Background on the whole study: Ivuxolimab was an agonistic, fully human IgG2 monoclonal antibody directed against OX40 (CD134), a costimulatory receptor. Intravenous ivuxolimab was administered to patients every 2 weeks at six dose levels: 0.01, 0.1, 0.3, 1.5, 3 and 10 mg/kg. Of the 50 to 55 dose-escalation patients, hepatocellular carcinoma was present in around 20, melanoma in roughly 15, renal cell carcinoma in 9 and head and neck cancer in 9. In the dose-escalation cohort, 70% to 85% of patients were male, and the mean age was approximately 60 years, with a range of roughly 20 to 85. Patients were allowed to have had prior anti-PD-1, anti-PD-L1 or anti-CTLA-4 therapy, and approximately 40% of the dose-escalation patients had been treated with checkpoint inhibitors. Partial responses occurred in three dose-escalation patients: two with cutaneous melanoma and one with hepatocellular carcinoma. The point of sequencing TCRbeta in the periphery was to test whether ivuxolimab changed TCR sequence diversity and drove clonal T-cell expansion. The paper covers the monotherapy dose-escalation part of the phase I ivuxolimab trial, which included N ≈ 50 patients.

What the authors observed across the whole study: At doses of 0.1 to 3.0 mg/kg, clonal expansion of both CD4+ and CD8+ blood T cells was observed from baseline to week 6. Low levels of normalized T-cell clonal expansion were also seen in some patients who did not respond. After ivuxolimab, CD8+ T cells had more expanded clones than CD4+ T cells on average. Antigen specificity was not determined for the clonally expanded peripheral T cells. In partial responders in the 0.1-3.0 mg/kg groups, normalized peripheral clonal expansion was found to be among the lowest, especially among CD8+ T cells.

This receptor was obtained from an adult with an advanced solid tumor such as melanoma, head and neck, liver or kidney cancer. This sample comprised CD4+ or CD8+ T cells sorted from blood, obtained in a trial of the OX40 agonist ivuxolimab. The rearrangement combines TRBV5-1 with TRBJ2-1, with the D gene too uncertain to name. Read as DNA, the sequence is TGCGCCAGCAGCTTGTATCCGGCGTTGAGCTCCTACAATGAGCAGTTCTTC. It specifies CASSLYPALSSYNEQFF.